This record concerns one TCR beta chain sequence. This clone has only one observation. No antigen is known for it. Base quality data are lacking; no much larger clone is found one base away. Preparation of the library involved the immunoSEQ multiplex PCR assay. TCRdb obtained this table from immuneACCESS and retained in-frame rearrangements with V and J assigned. These tables miss some clones; where compared with another copy, unresolved V genes account for less than half of the shortfall, and the remainder is unexplained. Within this sample are over 50,000 clones, with roughly 80% of them counted one time only. Over 9% of the sample is in the top ten clones. The data belong to a study of control samples from healthy donors and cancer patients (dated by TCRdb to 2019 to 2021). From the germline V gene, CDR1 is SGHNT and CDR2 is YENEEA. The CDR3 covers 13 residues, taking in both the cysteine and the phenylalanine. The CDR3 DNA has 39 bases and is translated from base 1. For this chain, trimming is 5 bases at the V end and 7 bases at the J end, and the number of junction bases without a gene match is 5.

The rearranged chain carries TRBV11-3 and TRBJ2-1; TRBD2 aligns with 7 central bases. The TCR originated in a man aged 65 to 85 in good health. Source material: blood. The CDR3 loop reads CASSLAAGNEQFF. The DNA reads TGTGCCAGCAGCCTTGCAGCGGGAAATGAGCAGTTCTTC.